This TCR beta chain came from a study of OX40 agonist ivuxolimab in advanced cancers. Whole-study findings and limits: Expanded clones were, on average, more numerous among CD8+ T cells than CD4+.

Data came from immunoSEQ multiplex PCR; TCRdb stores just in-frame clones and leaves some out. The data show just under 65,000 clones, about nine tenths seen once. At baseline, cycle 4 day 1, and cycle 7 day 1, blood was sampled. The V gene's germline CDR1 is SGHNT and CDR2 YYREEE (reference sequence). This CDR3 region has 15 residues. V gave up 4 bases and J gave up 0 bases; unmatched junction bases: 5. Points on this clone: Its specificity is unknown.

The chain employs TRBV5-4 and TRBJ2-7, with 9 bases lining up with TRBD2. This TCR derives from an adult with an advanced solid tumor such as melanoma, head and neck, liver or kidney cancer. The material was CD4+ or CD8+ T cells sorted from blood, obtained in a trial of the OX40 agonist ivuxolimab. The CDR3: CASSPAGGGSYEQYF. The CDR3 nucleotides read TGTGCCAGCAGCCCAGCGGGAGGAGGCTCCTACGAGCAGTACTTC. The whole variable domain, filled in from reference TRBV5-4 and TRBJ2-7, reads ETGVTQSPTHLIKTRGQQVTLRCSSQSGHNTVSWYQQALGQGPQFIFQYYREEENGRGNFPPRFSGLQFPNYSSELNVNALELDDSALYLCASSPAGGGSYEQYFGPGTRLTVT.